These T cell receptor beta chains were read from a single sample in a study of response to subunit inactivated influenza vaccine. TCRdb fed the RT-PCR reads into MiXCR, producing one record per CDR3 protein. This repertoire shows about 500,000 distinct CDR3 sequences, 16% found once; its top ten account for roughly 3%. Specimen: CD4+ T cells sorted from PBMCs, collected about 24 months after vaccination. Receptor source: a man aged 50 to 69 who received an inactivated influenza vaccine. The CDR3 runs from the conserved cysteine through the conserved F or W. D genes are given only for firm matches. Not all rows give a size; the values are once, few, many and, for expanded clones, a class.

d_call: TRBD1; clone_size: many; v_call: TRBV11-2; j_call: TRBJ2-4; cdr3_aa: CASSSIRTGKNIQYF; cdr3_nt: TGTGCCAGCAGCTCGATACGGACAGGGAAAAACATTCAGTACTTC
d_call: .; clone_size: .; v_call: TRBV5-4; j_call: TRBJ2-2; cdr3_aa: CASSLAKQNTGELFF; cdr3_nt: TGTGCCAGCAGCTTAGCTAAGCAGAACACCGGGGAGCTGTTTTTT
d_call: .; clone_size: few; v_call: TRBV28; j_call: TRBJ1-2; cdr3_aa: CASKGSGGASTGYTF; cdr3_nt: TGTGCCAGCAAGGGGTCGGGGGGGGCCTCAACTGGCTACACCTTC
d_call: TRBD2; clone_size: .; v_call: TRBV20-1; j_call: TRBJ2-1; cdr3_aa: CSAQLAGRYNEQFF; cdr3_nt: TGCAGTGCTCAACTAGCGGGGCGCTACAATGAGCAGTTCTTC
d_call: .; clone_size: .; v_call: TRBV5-1; j_call: TRBJ2-2; cdr3_aa: CASSQGVTGELFF; cdr3_nt: TGCGCCAGCAGCCAAGGGGTTACCGGGGAGCTGTTTTTT
d_call: .; clone_size: .; v_call: TRBV5-1; j_call: TRBJ2-1; cdr3_aa: CASSPSGTYQEQFF; cdr3_nt: TGCGCCAGCAGCCCGTCCGGGACATACCAAGAGCAGTTCTTC
d_call: TRBD1; clone_size: .; v_call: TRBV7-2; j_call: TRBJ1-2; cdr3_aa: CASSLGTNRGRDGYTF; cdr3_nt: TGTGCCAGCAGCTTAGGGACTAACAGGGGAAGGGATGGCTACACCTTC
d_call: .; clone_size: .; v_call: TRBV5-1; j_call: TRBJ2-5; cdr3_aa: CASSGGTVAQETQYF; cdr3_nt: TGCGCCAGCAGCGGGGGGACAGTAGCCCAAGAGACCCAGTACTTC
d_call: .; clone_size: few; v_call: TRBV20-1; j_call: TRBJ2-5; cdr3_aa: CSASLFLRIVGETQYF; cdr3_nt: TGCAGTGCTAGTCTTTTTTTAAGGATCGTTGGAGAGACCCAGTACTTC
d_call: .; clone_size: .; v_call: TRBV12-3/TRBV12-4; j_call: TRBJ1-4; cdr3_aa: CASSTGVTNGKLFF; cdr3_nt: TGTGCCAGCAGTACGGGGGTAACAAATGGAAAACTGTTTTTT
d_call: TRBD2; clone_size: few; v_call: TRBV10-3; j_call: TRBJ2-3; cdr3_aa: CAISGQRGSTDTQYF; cdr3_nt: TGTGCCATCAGTGGGCAGCGGGGGAGCACAGATACGCAGTATTTT
d_call: TRBD1; clone_size: few; v_call: TRBV12-3/TRBV12-4; j_call: TRBJ1-5; cdr3_aa: CASQGGRFNQPQHF; cdr3_nt: TGTGCCTCACAGGGGGGGAGGTTCAATCAGCCCCAGCATTTT
d_call: .; clone_size: few; v_call: TRBV6-2/TRBV6-3; j_call: TRBJ1-1; cdr3_aa: CASSRTGNEAFF; cdr3_nt: TGTGCCAGCAGCAGAACCGGGAATGAAGCTTTCTTT
d_call: .; clone_size: many; v_call: TRBV5-1; j_call: TRBJ2-3; cdr3_aa: CASSLLAGGADTQYF; cdr3_nt: TGCGCCAGCAGCTTGTTGGCAGGAGGGGCAGATACGCAGTATTTT
d_call: .; clone_size: .; v_call: TRBV20-1; j_call: TRBJ2-7; cdr3_aa: CSAPNKRARVYEQYF; cdr3_nt: TGCAGTGCACCCAATAAGCGGGCCAGGGTTTACGAGCAGTACTTC
d_call: .; clone_size: .; v_call: TRBV27; j_call: TRBJ2-3; cdr3_aa: CASSLSPFPSTSTQYF; cdr3_nt: TGTGCCAGCAGTTTATCCCCGTTCCCTTCCACATCTACGCAGTATTTT
d_call: .; clone_size: .; v_call: TRBV29-1; j_call: TRBJ2-1; cdr3_aa: CSVEGSFTYNEQFF; cdr3_nt: TGCAGCGTTGAAGGATCGTTCACCTACAATGAGCAGTTCTTC
d_call: TRBD2; clone_size: .; v_call: TRBV20-1; j_call: TRBJ2-4; cdr3_aa: CSASAPSGSRRNIQYF; cdr3_nt: TGCAGTGCTAGTGCACCTAGCGGGAGTAGACGAAACATTCAGTACTTC
d_call: TRBD2; clone_size: .; v_call: TRBV20-1; j_call: TRBJ2-7; cdr3_aa: CSARTLGLAGASPYEQYF; cdr3_nt: TGCAGTGCTAGAACTTTGGGACTAGCGGGGGCCAGCCCCTACGAGCAGTACTTC
d_call: .; clone_size: few; v_call: TRBV5-1; j_call: TRBJ2-5; cdr3_aa: CASSSILATQETQYF; cdr3_nt: TGCGCCAGCAGTTCCATTCTAGCGACCCAAGAGACCCAGTACTTC
d_call: TRBD2; clone_size: .; v_call: TRBV20-1; j_call: TRBJ2-3; cdr3_aa: CSAREGGDTQYF; cdr3_nt: TGCAGTGCTAGAGAGGGGGGGGATACGCAGTATTTT
d_call: .; clone_size: few; v_call: TRBV6-5; j_call: TRBJ1-1; cdr3_aa: CASSYGTGTNTEAFF; cdr3_nt: TGTGCCAGCAGTTACGGTACAGGGACGAACACTGAAGCTTTCTTT
d_call: .; clone_size: .; v_call: TRBV5-1; j_call: TRBJ2-3; cdr3_aa: CASSWAMGARDTQYF; cdr3_nt: TGCGCCAGCAGCTGGGCCATGGGGGCCCGAGATACGCAGTATTTT
d_call: .; clone_size: few; v_call: TRBV5-6; j_call: TRBJ1-2; cdr3_aa: CASSTRVFYGYTF; cdr3_nt: TGTGCCAGCAGCACCCGGGTCTTCTATGGCTACACCTTC
d_call: .; clone_size: .; v_call: TRBV4-3; j_call: TRBJ1-1; cdr3_aa: CASSLMVGLPDGTEAFF; cdr3_nt: TGCGCCAGCAGCCTGATGGTGGGACTCCCTGATGGCACTGAAGCTTTCTTT
d_call: TRBD2; clone_size: few; v_call: TRBV12-3/TRBV12-4; j_call: TRBJ2-5; cdr3_aa: CASSREVGEETQYF; cdr3_nt: TGTGCCAGCAGTCGGGAGGTCGGGGAAGAGACCCAGTACTTC
d_call: TRBD1; clone_size: few; v_call: TRBV6-2/TRBV6-3; j_call: TRBJ1-4; cdr3_aa: CASSYSPLTGGDEKLFF; cdr3_nt: TGTGCCAGCAGTTATTCCCCGCTGACAGGGGGCGATGAAAAACTGTTTTTT
d_call: .; clone_size: few; v_call: TRBV12-3/TRBV12-4; j_call: TRBJ2-2; cdr3_aa: CASSFLVNTGELFF; cdr3_nt: TGTGCCAGCAGTTTCTTGGTGAACACCGGGGAGCTGTTTTTT
d_call: .; clone_size: .; v_call: TRBV28; j_call: TRBJ1-1; cdr3_aa: CASSLDTQAAFF; cdr3_nt: TGTGCCAGCAGTCTGGATACCCAGGCCGCTTTCTTT
d_call: .; clone_size: few; v_call: TRBV25-1; j_call: TRBJ2-1; cdr3_aa: CASTPSPYYNEQFF; cdr3_nt: TGTGCCAGCACGCCTAGTCCTTATTACAATGAGCAGTTCTTC
d_call: TRBD2; clone_size: few; v_call: TRBV5-1; j_call: TRBJ2-1; cdr3_aa: CASSKGLDYNEQFF; cdr3_nt: TGCGCCAGCAGCAAGGGACTAGACTACAATGAGCAGTTCTTC
d_call: TRBD2; clone_size: many; v_call: TRBV20-1; j_call: TRBJ2-1; cdr3_aa: CSAVSGSSDGEQFF; cdr3_nt: TGCAGTGCTGTTAGCGGGAGTAGCGATGGTGAGCAGTTCTTC
d_call: .; clone_size: many; v_call: TRBV12-3/TRBV12-4; j_call: TRBJ2-7; cdr3_aa: CASSLVGLSYEQYF; cdr3_nt: TGTGCCAGCAGTTTGGTCGGGCTCTCCTACGAGCAGTACTTC
d_call: .; clone_size: few; v_call: TRBV29-1; j_call: TRBJ1-2; cdr3_aa: CSIRGGNYGYTF; cdr3_nt: TGCAGCATACGGGGAGGGAACTATGGCTACACCTTC
d_call: .; clone_size: many; v_call: TRBV7-2; j_call: TRBJ2-3; cdr3_aa: CASSLDPVGTQYF; cdr3_nt: TGTGCCAGCAGCTTAGACCCGGTGGGTACGCAGTATTTT
d_call: TRBD2; clone_size: .; v_call: TRBV4-2; j_call: TRBJ2-7; cdr3_aa: CASSHAAGGRDEQYF; cdr3_nt: TGTGCCAGCAGCCACGCAGCGGGAGGGCGCGACGAGCAGTACTTC
d_call: TRBD2; clone_size: many; v_call: TRBV5-1; j_call: TRBJ2-3; cdr3_aa: CASSTGTSGGADTQYF; cdr3_nt: TGCGCCAGCAGCACCGGGACTAGCGGGGGGGCGGATACGCAGTATTTT
d_call: .; clone_size: .; v_call: TRBV29-1; j_call: TRBJ2-7; cdr3_aa: CSATPGRGEQYF; cdr3_nt: TGCAGCGCCACTCCGGGTCGGGGCGAGCAGTACTTC
d_call: TRBD2; clone_size: .; v_call: TRBV11-2; j_call: TRBJ2-5; cdr3_aa: CASSLLVPQGLAGLQETQYF; cdr3_nt: TGTGCCAGCAGCTTATTGGTGCCCCAGGGACTAGCGGGACTCCAAGAGACCCAGTACTTC
d_call: .; clone_size: .; v_call: TRBV12-3/TRBV12-4; j_call: TRBJ1-4; cdr3_aa: CASSQPPPGELFF; cdr3_nt: TGTGCCAGCAGCCAGCCTCCCCCGGGGGAACTGTTTTTT
d_call: TRBD2; clone_size: .; v_call: TRBV20-1; j_call: TRBJ2-7; cdr3_aa: CSARQTAGGGYEQYF; cdr3_nt: TGCAGTGCTAGACAAACAGCGGGAGGGGGATACGAGCAGTACTTC
d_call: .; clone_size: many; v_call: TRBV5-1; j_call: TRBJ1-2; cdr3_aa: CASSSGLNYGYTF; cdr3_nt: TGCGCCAGCAGCTCCGGACTGAACTATGGCTACACCTTC
d_call: TRBD1; clone_size: .; v_call: TRBV24-1; j_call: TRBJ2-1; cdr3_aa: CATKGTGDYNEQFF; cdr3_nt: TGTGCCACCAAGGGGACAGGTGACTACAATGAGCAGTTCTTC
d_call: .; clone_size: few; v_call: TRBV7-2; j_call: TRBJ2-3; cdr3_aa: CASSAGLGADTQYF; cdr3_nt: TGTGCCAGCAGCGCAGGGCTTGGGGCAGATACGCAGTATTTT
d_call: TRBD1; clone_size: .; v_call: TRBV3-1; j_call: TRBJ1-5; cdr3_aa: CASSTGDGTSQPQHF; cdr3_nt: TGTGCCAGCAGCACAGGGGACGGTACAAGTCAGCCCCAGCATTTT